This T cell receptor (beta chain) was documented in a study of CD8+ T cells in alopecia areata. Study information: The tofacitinib course ran for 6 to 18 months and was followed by 6 months off drug.

It was cDNA, reverse transcribed from extracted RNA, that served as the sequencing template. Here immunoSEQ multiplex PCR was the method, and the copy in TCRdb shows in-frame clones only, minus some. This table has 80,000 to 100,000 clones, 44% appearing once. The treatment was: oral pan-JAK inhibitor, 5-10 mg twice daily. A FACSAria was used to sort CD4+ and CD8+ T cells. These cells came from PBMCs. After removal of 3 bases from V and 10 bases from J, the junction contained 19 bases not matched to a gene. The CDR3 covers 17 residues. In germline, CDR1 is SQVTM, CDR2 ANQGSEA. V usage is TRBV29-1 and J usage is TRBJ2-1; TRBD2 matches at 9 bases. This specimen consisted of CD8+ T cells sorted from blood, obtained at week 24, from a patient treated with tofacitinib. The receptor was isolated from a human donor with alopecia areata. CDR3 region: CSVEGGVLAGAGGEQFF. CDR3 DNA sequence: TGCAGCGTTGAGGGGGGGGTTTTAGCGGGAGCAGGGGGAGAGCAGTTCTTC.